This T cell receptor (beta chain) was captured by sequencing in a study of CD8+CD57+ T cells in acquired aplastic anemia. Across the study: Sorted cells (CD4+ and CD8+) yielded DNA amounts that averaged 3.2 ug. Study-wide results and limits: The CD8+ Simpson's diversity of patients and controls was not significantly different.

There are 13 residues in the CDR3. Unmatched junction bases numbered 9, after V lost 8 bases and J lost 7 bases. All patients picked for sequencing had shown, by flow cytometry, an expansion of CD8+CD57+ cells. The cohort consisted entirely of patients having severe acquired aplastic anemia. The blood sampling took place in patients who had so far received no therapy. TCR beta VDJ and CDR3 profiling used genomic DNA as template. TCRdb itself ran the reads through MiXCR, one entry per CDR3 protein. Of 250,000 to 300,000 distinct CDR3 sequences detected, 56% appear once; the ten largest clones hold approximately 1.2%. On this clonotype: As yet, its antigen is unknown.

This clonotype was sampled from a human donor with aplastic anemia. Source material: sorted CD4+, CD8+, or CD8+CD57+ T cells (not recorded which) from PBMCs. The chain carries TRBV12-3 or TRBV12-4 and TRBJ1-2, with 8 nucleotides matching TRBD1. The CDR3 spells CASGQGAMGGYTF. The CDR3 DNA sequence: TGTGCCAGCGGTCAGGGGGCGATGGGTGGCTACACCTTC.